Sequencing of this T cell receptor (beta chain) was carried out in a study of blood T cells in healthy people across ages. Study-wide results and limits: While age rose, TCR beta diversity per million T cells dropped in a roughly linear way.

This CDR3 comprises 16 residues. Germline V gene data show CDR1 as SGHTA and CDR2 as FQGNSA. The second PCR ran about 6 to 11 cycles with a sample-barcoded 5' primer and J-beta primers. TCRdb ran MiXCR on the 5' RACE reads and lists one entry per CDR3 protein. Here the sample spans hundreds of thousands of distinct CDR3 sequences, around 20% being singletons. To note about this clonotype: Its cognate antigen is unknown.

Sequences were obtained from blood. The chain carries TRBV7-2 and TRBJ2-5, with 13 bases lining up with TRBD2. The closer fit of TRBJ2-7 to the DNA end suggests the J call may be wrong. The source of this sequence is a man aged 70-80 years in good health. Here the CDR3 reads CASSKGLAGDSYEQYF. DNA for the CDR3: TGTGCCAGCAGCAAAGGACTAGCGGGAGACTCCTACGAGCAGTACTTC.